These 19 T cell receptor beta chains were all obtained from the same sample, sequenced in a study of T cells in Graves' hyperthyroidism and ophthalmopathy. Researchers amplified the TCR beta CDR3 regions from RNA transcripts. In the first-round RT-PCR of the TCR CDR3, the HTBI primer set was used. TCRdb used MiXCR to reprocess the multiplex PCR reads, holding one entry per CDR3 protein. Altogether 350,000 to 450,000 distinct CDR3 sequences are present, over 12% being singletons, with the ten largest covering 28%. The sequencing input was blood. The receptors originated from a man aged 50 to 60 with Graves' ophthalmopathy.

This clonotype was picked up many times. The chain is built from TRBV12-3 or TRBV12-4 and TRBJ1-6; the D gene is possibly TRBD1 (5 bases). The CDR3 has 15 amino acids. Trimming pared 5 bases from V and 2 bases from J, leaving 10 bases between. The CDR3 spells CASSLRGPYNSPLHF. The CDR3 DNA is TGTGCCAGCAGTCTTAGGGGCCCCTATAATTCACCCCTCCACTTT.

The CDR3: CASSGGLTYNEQFF. Here the CDR3 DNA reads TGTGCCAGCAGTGGGGGGCTGACCTACAATGAGCAGTTCTTC. V gene TRBV28 combines with J gene TRBJ2-1; TRBD1 or TRBD2 may be the D gene (6 bases each). Trimming took off 5 bases at V and 2 bases at J, with 10 bases between the two ends. From germline, CDR1 is MDHEN and CDR2 SYDVKM. The CDR3 contains 14 residues.

This clonotype was counted at least ten times. This chain links TRBV11-3 with TRBJ2-2; TRBD2 agrees at 9 bases. This CDR3 is 15 amino acids long. CDR1 SGHNT and CDR2 YENEEA come from the germline V gene. Germline trimming cut 8 bases from V and 6 bases from J; bases unmatched to any gene: 10. The CDR3 sequence is CASSGLAGFAGELFF. CDR3 in DNA: TGTGCCAGCTCCGGGCTAGCGGGATTTGCCGGGGAGCTGTTTTTT.

This clonotype was counted ten times or more. CDR3 amino acids: CASSLEGEVGGNTIYF. CDR3 DNA sequence: TGTGCCAGCAGCTTAGAAGGGGAAGTGGGTGGAAACACCATATATTTT. The chain couples TRBV7-2 to TRBJ1-3; D is possibly TRBD1 (5 bases). Per the germline V gene, CDR1 is SGHTA and CDR2 is FQGNSA. The CDR3 loop spans 16 amino acids. Trimming left V 1 base short and J 3 bases short, with 13 bases between.

This clonotype was counted a few times. This chain links TRBV7-9 with TRBJ2-1, with a tentative D call TRBD2 (6 bases). The CDR3 totals 11 residues. With 10 bases removed from V and 10 bases from J, the gap between germline ends came to 14 bases. CDR1 and CDR2 (germline): SEHNR, FQNEAQ (reference sequence). In DNA, the CDR3 is TGTGCCATCAAAAACGGGGGAGAGCAGTTCTTC. Protein sequence: CAIKNGGEQFF.

With regard to this clonotype: This could be a read error, since a much larger clone is one nucleotide away. The chain uses TRBV28 and TRBJ2-2; D possibly corresponds to TRBD1 (6 bases). The CDR3 runs 15 residues. The germline V gene encodes CDR1 MDHEN and CDR2 SYDVKM. V lost 11 bases and J lost 0, with 16 bases in between. The CDR3 coding sequence is TGTGCCGGCAAAGCAGGACAGACGAACACCGGGGAGCTGTTTTTT. Amino acids: CAGKAGQTNTGELFF.

About this clonotype: With a much larger clone just one base away, this may be a read error. The chain recombines TRBV18 with TRBJ2-7, with 9 bases aligning to TRBD1. The CDR3 runs 15 residues. Germline CDR1 and CDR2: KGHSH and LQKENI. The CDR3 region is CVSSPRGQGNHEQYF. CDR3 DNA: TGTGTCAGCTCACCGAGGGGACAGGGCAACCACGAGCAGTACTTC.

The table lists this clonotype with many counts. The J gene is TRBJ2-1, the V gene TRBV11-2; maybe TRBD2 (6 bases). The CDR3 is 14 amino acids. V dropped 3 bases and J dropped 7 bases, with 13 bases sitting between them. CDR1 is SGHAT, CDR2 FQNNGV, per germline. This CDR3 is CASSFSGEGNEQFF. The CDR3 coding sequence is TGTGCCAGCAGCTTTAGCGGAGAGGGGAATGAGCAGTTCTTC.

This clonotype was detected ten times or more. The gene calls are TRBV2 and TRBJ2-7; 7 bases fit TRBD1. Germline CDR1 SNHLY, CDR2 FYNNEI. The CDR3 consists of 13 residues. The J segment lost 4 bases and the V segment lost 6 bases, leaving 6 bases of the junction unmatched. CDR3 in amino acids: CASSTDRRYEQYF. DNA of the CDR3: TGTGCCAGCAGCACGGACAGGCGGTACGAGCAGTACTTC. Based on the CDR3 plus reference TRBV2 and TRBJ2-7, the full variable domain is EPEVTQTPSHQVTQMGQEVILRCVPISNHLYFYWYRQILGQKVEFLVSFYNNEISEKSEIFDDQFSVERPDGSNFTLKIRSTKLEDSAMYFCASSTDRRYEQYFGPGTRLTVT.

This clonotype was recorded many times. The rearrangement joins TRBV5-1 to TRBJ2-3; either TRBD1 or TRBD2 may fit D (6 bases each). The ends were cut back, 7 bases at V and 4 bases at J, with 16 bases in the middle. The CDR3 runs to 14 residues. Germline V lookup: CDR1 SGHRS, CDR2 YFSETQ. In DNA form, the CDR3 reads TGCGCCAGCCTGGGACAACCGGGGGCAGATACGCAGTATTTT. Translation: CASLGQPGADTQYF. The variable domain in full, with the rest retrieved from reference TRBV5-1 and TRBJ2-3, is KAGVTQTPRYLIKTRGQQVTLSCSPISGHRSVSWYQQTPGQGLQFLFEYFSETQRNKGNFPGRFSGRQFSNSRSEMNVSTLELGDSALYLCASLGQPGADTQYFGPGTRLTVL.

V usage is TRBV6-1 and J usage is TRBJ1-1; the match to TRBD1 covers 7 bases. Germline CDR1 and CDR2: MNHNS and SASEGT. Germline trimming cut 3 bases from V and 8 bases from J; bases unmatched to any gene: 9. CDR3 size: 14 residues. CDR3 sequence reads: CASSESGTVGEAFF. CDR3 in DNA: TGTGCCAGCAGTGAGTCCGGGACAGTGGGAGAAGCTTTCTTT.

This clonotype was seen at least ten times. V usage is TRBV6-1 and J usage is TRBJ2-7; 7 positions agree with TRBD1. This CDR3 has 15 residues. J was trimmed by 5 bases and V by 4 bases; bases with no gene match: 11. Germline CDR1 reads MNHNS; CDR2 reads SASEGT. CDR3 sequence: CASSGERGLSHEQYF. The CDR3 DNA reads as TGTGCCAGCAGTGGGGAGAGGGGGCTTAGCCACGAGCAGTACTTC.

This clonotype was picked up a small number of times. The chain carries TRBV14 and TRBJ2-1; D perhaps matches TRBD1 (5 bases). Germline V lookup: CDR1 SGHDN, CDR2 FVKESK. This CDR3 spans 18 amino acids. V was trimmed by 5 bases and J by 1 base, leaving 21 bases between them. CDR3 loop: CASSGAVGRTWSYNEQFF. CDR3 nucleotides: TGTGCCAGCAGCGGGGCGGTAGGGCGAACTTGGTCCTACAATGAGCAGTTCTTC.

This clonotype was detected many times. A much more abundant neighbour one base away suggests this may be a read error. This chain uses TRBV12-3 or TRBV12-4 with TRBJ2-5; no definite D call. V was shortened by 5 bases and J by 6 bases, with 4 bases between the two germline ends. The CDR3 is made up of 10 amino acids. The CDR3 here is CASSGKTQYF. CDR3 DNA sequence: TGTGCCAGCAGTGGGAAGACCCAGTACTTC.

This rearrangement joins TRBV30 to TRBJ1-5; a possible D gene is TRBD1 (5 bases). The CDR3 length is 13 residues. V lost 3 bases and J lost 5, with 11 bases in between. Germline V gene lookup returns CDR1 GTSNPN and CDR2 SVGIG (reference sequence). CDR3 region: CAWSAGRDQPQHF. The CDR3 nucleotides are TGTGCCTGGAGCGCAGGGCGGGATCAGCCCCAGCATTTT.

This clonotype was counted ten times or more. CDR3 nucleotide sequence: TGTGCCAGCAAACCTAGCGACCTATCTTTTGCCTACGAGCAGTACTTC. Its translation: CASKPSDLSFAYEQYF. V gene TRBV2 combines with J gene TRBJ2-7; the D gene is possibly TRBD2 (6 bases). V lost 7 bases and J 2 bases, leaving 21 bases between the germline ends. CDR3 length: 16 amino acids. CDR1 and CDR2 from the germline V gene are SNHLY and FYNNEI.

This clonotype was observed many times. The rearrangement uses TRBV20-1 and TRBJ2-2, with 9 bases that match TRBD1. CDR1 and CDR2 from the germline V gene are DFQATT and SNEGSKA (reference sequence). The CDR3 has 15 residues. V gave up 2 bases and J gave up 4 bases; unmatched junction bases: 5. The CDR3 DNA reads TGCAGTGCTAGAAAGGGACAGGGATCCACCGGGGAGCTGTTTTTT. This sequence encodes CSARKGQGSTGELFF.

This clonotype has more than one count but fewer than ten. The chain employs TRBV5-4 and TRBJ1-5, with TRBD1 matching 11 bases. Germline trimming cut 0 bases from V and 5 bases from J; bases unmatched to any gene: 7. The germline V gene has CDR1 SGHNT and CDR2 YYREEE (reference sequence). This CDR3 contains 17 residues. In nucleotides, the CDR3 is TGTGCCAGCAGCTTGGTTCGGACAGGGGGCCAAGATCAGCCCCAGCATTTT. Amino acid sequence: CASSLVRTGGQDQPQHF. Based on the CDR3 plus reference TRBV5-4 and TRBJ1-5, the full variable domain is ETGVTQSPTHLIKTRGQQVTLRCSSQSGHNTVSWYQQALGQGPQFIFQYYREEENGRGNFPPRFSGLQFPNYSSELNVNALELDDSALYLCASSLVRTGGQDQPQHFGDGTRLSIL.

The CDR3 loop is CASSLEFGSTLGKSQPQHF. CDR3 nucleotide sequence: TGTGCCAGCAGCTTAGAATTTGGCAGCACCCTGGGGAAGAGTCAGCCCCAGCATTTT. The chain uses TRBV7-8 and TRBJ1-5; D not certain. CDR3 length: 19 residues. With 1 base removed from V and 6 bases from J, the gap between germline ends came to 25 bases. Per germline, CDR1 SGHVS and CDR2 FQNEAQ. The full variable domain, in which reference TRBV7-8 and TRBJ1-5 provide the parts outside the CDR3, is GAGVSQSPRYKVAKRGQDVALRCDPISGHVSLFWYQQALGQGPEFLTYFQNEAQLDKSGLPSDRFFAERPEGSVSTLKIQRTQQEDSAVYLCASSLEFGSTLGKSQPQHFGDGTRLSIL.